This T cell receptor beta chain was recorded in a study of identical twins. Study results and limitations: Donors were not followed over many years; analysis was cross-sectional.

Many counts were recorded for this clonotype. As yet, its antigen is unknown. This CDR3 has 13 amino acids. The germline V gene has CDR1 SQVTM and CDR2 ANQGSEA. Trimming pared 4 bases from V and 0 bases from J, leaving 9 bases between. MiXCR was run by TCRdb on the 5' RACE reads, yielding one entry per CDR3 protein. Counted here are 520,000 or so distinct CDR3 sequences, 22% occurring once; the ten biggest clones make up approximately 0.95%. The data were also submitted as part of a second study, on T cells expressing NK-cell markers. That work contributes: The TCR beta repertoires were obtained from sorted CD3+CD56+NKG2C+, CD3+CD56+NKG2C- and CD3+CD56-NKG2C+ T cells. Six donors had dominant NKG2C+ clonotypes that comprised roughly 1.0-8% of their CD8+ T cells.

The sequencing input was CD4+ T cells sorted from blood. The TCR comes from a woman younger than 35 in good health. This sequence joins TRBV29-1 and TRBJ2-5; D is unclear. The CDR3 DNA sequence: TGCAGCGTTGTGGGGTCAGACCAAGAGACCCAGTACTTC. Translated: CSVVGSDQETQYF.